The next 32 T cell receptor beta chains were all read from a single sample in a study of T cells in Graves' hyperthyroidism and ophthalmopathy. RNA transcripts provided the source from which TCR beta CDR3 regions were amplified. A first-round RT-PCR of the TCR CDR3 used the HTBI primer set. In TCRdb, the multiplex PCR reads were re-called with MiXCR into one record per CDR3 protein. The sample has hundreds of thousands of distinct CDR3 sequences, 14% seen once. What was sequenced was blood. Every receptor here comes from a woman between 18 and 30 years old with Graves' hyperthyroidism.

This clonotype was detected only a few times. This chain connects TRBV7-2 to TRBJ2-3; 8 bases fit TRBD2. The CDR3 spans 15 residues. Germline CDR1 SGHTA, CDR2 FQGNSA. Trimming at V came to 5 bases and at J to 10 bases, leaving 14 bases not matched to a gene. CDR3 in amino acids: CASSPGLALVASQYF. The CDR3 bases are TGTGCCAGCAGCCCCGGACTAGCACTCGTTGCCTCGCAGTATTTT.

This clonotype came up many times. This chain links TRBV19 with TRBJ1-2; D gene unclear. V shed 3 bases and J shed 9 bases, with 14 bases lying between them. CDR1 and CDR2 (germline): LNHDA, SQIVND (reference sequence). The CDR3 covers 13 residues. The CDR3 reads CASSIGKLDRYTF. The CDR3, as DNA: TGTGCCAGTAGTATCGGCAAGCTCGATCGCTACACCTTC.

This clonotype was detected many times. V gene TRBV7-8 combines with J gene TRBJ2-7, with a possible D match to TRBD1 (6 bases). The V gene's germline CDR1 is SGHVS and CDR2 FQNEAQ. There are 15 residues in the CDR3. Trimming left V 0 bases short and J 0 bases short, with 9 bases between. The CDR3 spells CASSLAGTSSYEQYF. The CDR3 DNA follows: TGTGCCAGCAGCTTAGCTGGGACATCCTCCTACGAGCAGTACTTC.

This clonotype was recorded at least ten times. V usage is TRBV6-1 and J usage is TRBJ2-7; the D gene is possibly TRBD1 (6 bases). The germline V and J ends were trimmed by 8 bases and 3 bases, with 8 bases remaining between them. This CDR3 is 11 amino acids long. Germline assignment: CDR1 MNHNS and CDR2 SASEGT. The DNA for the CDR3 is TGTGCCAGCCCGGACAGCTACGAGCAGTACTTC. This encodes CASPDSYEQYF.

This clonotype came up a few times. This chain's CDR3 is CAISELSYTGELFF. The CDR3 region has the DNA TGTGCCATCAGTGAGTTGAGTTACACCGGGGAGCTGTTTTTT. The chain is built from TRBV10-3 and TRBJ2-2; D is uncertain. Trimming pared 1 base from V and 3 bases from J, leaving 6 bases between. The CDR3 has 14 amino acids. Germline loops: CDR1 ENHRY, CDR2 SYGVKD.

The chain couples TRBV11-2 to TRBJ2-7, with TRBD1 matching 8 bases. In germline, CDR1 is SGHAT, CDR2 FQNNGV. V was clipped by 0 bases and J by 5 bases; unmatched bases: 9. The CDR3 is made up of 16 amino acids. CDR3 amino acids: CASSLELGQGFDEQYF. The DNA of the CDR3 is TGTGCCAGCAGCTTAGAACTAGGACAGGGATTCGACGAGCAGTACTTC.

The genes are TRBV4-1 and TRBJ2-3; the D gene could be TRBD1 or TRBD2 (5 bases each). V gave up 2 bases and J gave up 2 bases, with 11 bases separating them. From germline, CDR1 is MGHRA and CDR2 YSYEKL. The CDR3 is 15 amino acids. CDR3: CASSQPGPFTDTQYF. The DNA for the CDR3 is TGCGCCAGCAGCCAACCGGGACCATTCACAGATACGCAGTATTTT.

This clonotype has more than one count but fewer than ten. The chain uses TRBV4-1 and TRBJ2-5; D is possibly TRBD1 (6 bases). The CDR3 spans 14 residues. CDR1 and CDR2 from the germline V gene are MGHRA and YSYEKL. Trimming cost V 5 bases and J 2 bases, with 12 bases left between them. In DNA, the CDR3 is TGCGCCAGCAGCTTCCGGACAGTTCAAGAGACCCAGTACTTC. Amino acids: CASSFRTVQETQYF.

In this sample, this clonotype turned up many times. V usage is TRBV3-1 and J usage is TRBJ1-2; weak D call: TRBD1 (6 bases). Germline V gene data show CDR1 as LGHDT and CDR2 as YNNKEL (reference sequence). Trimming removed 3 bases from V and 9 bases from J, with 14 bases in between. This CDR3 is built from 13 residues. As DNA, the CDR3 is TGTGCCAGCAGCCAGTTAGACAGGAATCGCTACACCTTC. Amino acids: CASSQLDRNRYTF.

This clonotype was detected many times. The CDR3 spells CASSSPGLAGGSDTQYF. The CDR3 region has the DNA TGTGCCAGCAGCTCGCCGGGACTAGCGGGAGGGTCAGATACGCAGTATTTT. This chain links TRBV7-2 with TRBJ2-3; 16 positions agree with TRBD2. Germline CDR1 and CDR2: SGHTA and FQGNSA. V lost 4 bases and J lost 4; bases outside the gene matches: 5. The CDR3 runs 17 residues.

This clonotype was found many times. V usage is TRBV11-2 and J usage is TRBJ2-7; a weak D match, TRBD2 (6 bases). Between the trimmed V and J ends, which lost 5 bases and 3 bases, there was a span of 14 bases. The CDR3 runs 14 residues. Looked up from germline, CDR1 is SGHAT and CDR2 is FQNNGV. CDR3 in DNA: TGTGCCAGCAGCCTTGGGGGGTACCTCTACGAGCAGTACTTC. As protein: CASSLGGYLYEQYF.

The table lists this clonotype with many counts. This chain connects TRBV20-1 to TRBJ1-3; D gene unclear. V lost 3 bases to trimming and J lost 0 bases, with 9 bases between them. The CDR3 has 14 amino acids. CDR1 is DFQATT and CDR2 is SNEGSKA in the germline V gene (reference sequence). As DNA, the CDR3 is TGCAGTGCTAGTACCAGATACTCTGGAAACACCATATATTTT. Protein: CSASTRYSGNTIYF.

This clonotype was recorded many times. The V gene is TRBV11-2, the J gene TRBJ2-1, with TRBD2 matching over 9 bases. CDR3 length equals 15 residues. CDR1 is SGHAT and CDR2 is FQNNGV in the germline V gene. Trimming removed 5 bases from V and 5 bases from J; junction bases left unmatched: 7. This chain's CDR3 is CASSRISGRNNEQFF. DNA for the CDR3: TGTGCCAGCAGCCGAATTAGCGGGAGAAACAATGAGCAGTTCTTC. The variable domain in full, completed from reference TRBV11-2 and TRBJ2-1, reads EAGVAQSPRYKIIEKRQSVAFWCNPISGHATLYWYQQILGQGPKLLIQFQNNGVVDDSQLPKDRFSAERLKGVDSTLKIQPAKLEDSAVYLCASSRISGRNNEQFFGPGTRLTVL.

The chain has TRBV6-5 and TRBJ1-2, with 7 bases fitting TRBD1. V lost 0 bases, J lost 7 bases, and 5 bases stayed unmatched. CDR3 length: 14 amino acids. Germline CDR1 MNHEY, CDR2 SVGAGI. CDR3 in amino acids: CASSYSRQGSGYTF. The CDR3 DNA reads TGTGCCAGCAGTTACTCTCGACAGGGAAGTGGCTACACCTTC.

A few counts support this clonotype. This rearrangement joins TRBV6-2 or TRBV6-3 to TRBJ2-5, with 12 positions matching TRBD1. Looked up from germline, CDR1 is MNHEY and CDR2 is SVGEGT. The CDR3 is made up of 18 amino acids. V trimming: 4 bases; J trimming: 6 bases; junction bases outside the gene matches: 15. This chain's CDR3 is CASSSPPGTGGDGKTQYF. Written as DNA, the CDR3 is TGTGCCAGCAGTTCCCCCCCCGGGACAGGGGGCGATGGAAAGACCCAGTACTTC.

Many counts were recorded for this clonotype. The rearrangement joins TRBV28 to TRBJ2-3, with TRBD1 as a possible D gene (6 bases). This CDR3 comprises 14 residues. Germline V CDR1 and CDR2: MDHEN, SYDVKM. V lost 1 base and J 1 base, leaving 6 bases between the germline ends. CDR3 sequence (DNA): TGTGCCAGCAGTTTATACAGGGGCACAGATACGCAGTATTTT. Translation gives CASSLYRGTDTQYF. The full variable domain, with the rest looked up from reference TRBV28 and TRBJ2-3, is DVKVTQSSRYLVKRTGEKVFLECVQDMDHENMFWYRQDPGLGLRLIYFSYDVKMKEKGDIPEGYSVSREKKERFSLILESASTNQTSMYLCASSLYRGTDTQYFGPGTRLTVL.

CDR3 nucleotide sequence: TGCAGCGCATGGGGACTAGGTGCCCTCGAGCAGTACTTC. Its protein product is CSAWGLGALEQYF. The chain joins TRBV29-1 to TRBJ2-7; 8 bases agree with TRBD2. The junction had 11 bases not matched to a gene; V was cut back by 7 bases and J by 6 bases. The length of the CDR3 is 13 residues. CDR1 and CDR2 (germline): SQVTM, ANQGSEA.

This clonotype was seen a handful of times. The CDR3 loop is CASSYFGRGTGELFF. In DNA, the CDR3 is TGTGCCAGCAGTTATTTCGGGAGAGGCACCGGGGAGCTGTTTTTT. The V call is TRBV6-1, the J call TRBJ2-2; D is possibly TRBD2 (6 bases). The germline V and J ends were trimmed by 5 bases and 4 bases, with 14 bases remaining between them. The CDR3 runs 15 residues. Germline V gene lookup returns CDR1 MNHNS and CDR2 SASEGT.

This clonotype appeared many times. The chain joins TRBV2 to TRBJ2-5; no reliable D call. This CDR3 is built from 14 residues. Germline lookup yields CDR1 SNHLY and CDR2 FYNNEI. V was trimmed by 6 bases and J by 5 bases, leaving 16 bases between them. In nucleotides, the CDR3 is TGTGCCAGCAGGGAAACAAAAAAACGCGAGACCCAGTACTTC. It yields the protein CASRETKKRETQYF.

This clonotype appeared many times. The rearrangement uses TRBV4-1 and TRBJ1-1; unclear D gene. This CDR3 comprises 13 residues. The ends were cut back, 2 bases at V and 4 bases at J, with 8 bases in the middle. Germline V gene data show CDR1 as MGHRA and CDR2 as YSYEKL. The CDR3 DNA is TGCGCCAGCAGCCAATTATGGGGCACTGAAGCTTTCTTT. As protein: CASSQLWGTEAFF.

This clonotype appeared a few times. This chain joins TRBV7-9 and TRBJ2-6; no definite D call. V lost 5 bases and J 8 bases, leaving 13 bases between the germline ends. CDR1 and CDR2 from the germline V gene are SEHNR and FQNEAQ (reference sequence). CDR3 length: 14 residues. The CDR3 region is CASSPHTVTNVLTF. CDR3 nucleotides: TGTGCCAGCAGCCCCCACACGGTTACCAACGTCCTGACTTTC.

This clonotype turned up a few times. The rearrangement uses TRBV30 and TRBJ2-1; 12 bases fit TRBD2. Per germline, CDR1 GTSNPN and CDR2 SVGIG (reference sequence). Germline trimming cut 2 bases from V and 6 bases from J; bases unmatched to any gene: 5. The CDR3 is 15 amino acids. CDR3 nucleotide sequence: TGTGCCTGGAGTCTGGCTAGCGGGAGGGGCAATGAGCAGTTCTTC. This sequence encodes CAWSLASGRGNEQFF.

In this sample, this clonotype turned up once. The V gene is TRBV27, the J gene TRBJ2-1; 10 nucleotides line up with TRBD2. The V gene's germline CDR1 is MNHEY and CDR2 SMNVEV (reference sequence). The CDR3 spans 14 residues. Trimming at V came to 2 bases and at J to 8 bases, leaving 3 bases not matched to a gene. The CDR3 sequence is CASSLLAGVHEQFF. CDR3 DNA sequence: TGTGCCAGCAGTTTACTAGCGGGAGTTCATGAGCAGTTCTTC.

This chain connects TRBV4-3 to TRBJ1-2; 7 bases agree with TRBD1. Trimming at V came to 4 bases and at J to 7 bases, leaving 12 bases not matched to a gene. CDR1 is LGHNA and CDR2 is YSLEER in the germline V gene. CDR3 length: 15 amino acids. CDR3 in DNA: TGCGCCAGCAGCCCCGACCCGACAGGGCGGGCTGGCTACACCTTC. Translation gives CASSPDPTGRAGYTF.

Comment on this clonotype: A much larger clone lies a single base off, so this may be a read error. The chain is built from TRBV11-3 and TRBJ2-1; no firm D call. Germline-derived CDR1 and CDR2 are SGHNT and YENEEA. V shed 7 bases and J shed 10 bases, with 17 bases lying between them. The CDR3 runs to 13 residues. CDR3 sequence reads: CASNLRPYGEQFF. The CDR3 DNA reads as TGTGCCAGCAACTTGAGGCCCTACGGAGAGCAGTTCTTC.

This clonotype was picked up many times. J is TRBJ2-7 and V is TRBV14; TRBD2 matches at 7 bases. Germline V gene sequence: CDR1 SGHDN, CDR2 FVKESK. This CDR3 is built from 17 residues. The trim removed 3 bases at V and 2 bases at J, leaving 13 bases unmatched. This CDR3 reads CASSHAWEGGRTYEQYF. As DNA, the CDR3 is TGTGCCAGCAGCCATGCATGGGAGGGAGGAAGAACCTACGAGCAGTACTTC.

The table lists this clonotype with many counts. This sequence joins TRBV6-1 and TRBJ2-1; D gene unclear. Deletions cut 7 bases from V and 7 bases from J, with 17 bases between. CDR3 length equals 14 residues. Per germline, CDR1 MNHNS and CDR2 SASEGT. CDR3 sequence: CASKRLSKGNEQFF. The DNA of the CDR3 is TGTGCCAGCAAGAGGCTATCCAAAGGGAATGAGCAGTTCTTC.

This clonotype was recorded many times. The chain is built from TRBV6-2 or TRBV6-3 and TRBJ2-1; 12 nucleotides align to TRBD2. The CDR3 covers 18 residues. Germline loops: CDR1 MNHEY, CDR2 SVGEGT. Germline trimming cut 2 bases from V and 5 bases from J; bases unmatched to any gene: 10. CDR3 bases: TGTGCCAGCAGTTACCTCCAACTAGCGGGAGGACCAAACAATGAGCAGTTCTTC. It specifies CASSYLQLAGGPNNEQFF.

The genes are TRBV11-2 and TRBJ1-5, with 7 bases identical to TRBD1. Germline V gene data show CDR1 as SGHAT and CDR2 as FQNNGV. This CDR3 region has 16 residues. The J segment lost 4 bases and the V segment lost 4 bases, leaving 10 bases of the junction unmatched. The CDR3 sequence is CASSSLTGVRNQPQHF. CDR3 in DNA: TGTGCCAGCAGCTCGTTAACAGGGGTCCGGAATCAGCCCCAGCATTTT.

The chain recombines TRBV30 with TRBJ2-5; 7 bases match TRBD2. V trimming: 5 bases; J trimming: 7 bases; junction bases outside the gene matches: 13. CDR3 length: 14 amino acids. Germline V gene data show CDR1 as GTSNPN and CDR2 as SVGIG (reference sequence). The CDR3 DNA reads as TGTGCCTGGGAGTTAGGGAACCGGGGGGTGACCCAGTACTTC. It specifies CAWELGNRGVTQYF.

The V gene is TRBV12-3 or TRBV12-4, the J gene TRBJ2-2; TRBD2 agrees at 7 bases. With V trimmed by 2 bases and J by 4 bases, 7 bases remained unmatched. The CDR3 is 16 residues long. CDR3 coding DNA: TGTGCCAGCAGTTTATGGGCGGGAGAGGGCACCGGGGAGCTGTTTTTT. Its protein product is CASSLWAGEGTGELFF.

This clonotype has a handful of counts. The chain combines TRBV20-1 with TRBJ2-7; D is perhaps TRBD2 (5 bases). This CDR3 region has 14 residues. Germline CDR1 and CDR2: DFQATT and SNEGSKA (reference sequence). The V and J ends lost 4 bases and 3 bases respectively, with 16 bases between them. CDR3 region: CSAIRVGGLYEQYF. The CDR3 nucleotides read TGCAGTGCTATAAGGGTCGGAGGCCTCTACGAGCAGTACTTC.